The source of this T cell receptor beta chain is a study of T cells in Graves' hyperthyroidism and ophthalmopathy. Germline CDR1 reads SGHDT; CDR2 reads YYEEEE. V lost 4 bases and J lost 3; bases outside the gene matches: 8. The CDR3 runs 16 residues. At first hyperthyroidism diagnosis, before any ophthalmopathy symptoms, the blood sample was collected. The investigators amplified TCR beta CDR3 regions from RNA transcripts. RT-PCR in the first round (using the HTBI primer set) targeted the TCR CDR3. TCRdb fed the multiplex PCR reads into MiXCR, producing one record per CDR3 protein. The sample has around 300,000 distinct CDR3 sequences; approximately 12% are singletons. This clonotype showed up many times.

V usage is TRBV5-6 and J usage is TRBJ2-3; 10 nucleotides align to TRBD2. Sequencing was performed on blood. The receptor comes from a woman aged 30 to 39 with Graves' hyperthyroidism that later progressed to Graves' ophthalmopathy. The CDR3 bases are TGTGCCAGCAGCCCGGAAGCGGGAGGGCCGACAGATACGCAGTATTTT. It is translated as CASSPEAGGPTDTQYF.